This T cell receptor beta chain was documented in a study of blood T cell repertoires in COVID-19. Study-wide background: Both acute and convalescent COVID-19 samples were obtained from the United States, Italy and Spain. From T cells, B-cell-depleted T cells, or PBMCs came the material, which was cDNA or gDNA.

Trimming pared 6 bases from V and 5 bases from J, leaving 10 bases between. The CDR3 sequence is 11 residues long. CDR1 is SQVTM, CDR2 ANQGSEA, per germline. Per the original data handling: Amplification of reference gene primers was used by the study to estimate nucleated cell counts. Sequenced by immunoSEQ multiplex PCR; TCRdb stores in-frame clones only, minus some. V, J and clone size reflect that table, while D and trimming were determined from the DNA. The sample carries about 45,000 clones, 80% to 90% recorded once. The chain employs TRBV29-1 and TRBJ1-1; no clear D gene. Material: peripheral blood. This TCR came from a human donor in a cohort sampled during active COVID-19. In DNA, the CDR3 is TGCAGCGTGGAGAGGCGAACTGAAGCTTTCTTT. The encoded protein is CSVERRTEAFF.